Listed below are T cell receptor beta chains from one sample, sequenced in a study of regulatory T cells in long-lasting Graves disease. TCRdb reprocessed the multiplex PCR reads with MiXCR, giving one entry per CDR3 protein. This sample carries hundreds of thousands of distinct CDR3 sequences, roughly 15% of them seen once, and the ten largest clones take approximately 20%. This same sample was also part of a study on T cells in Graves' hyperthyroidism and ophthalmopathy.

This specimen was peripheral blood mononuclear cells (PBMCs), taken at new diagnosis, from a patient treated with antithyroid drugs. The receptors come from a woman aged 30 to 39 with Graves disease. Both conserved end residues are part of each CDR3. The D gene is left open where the match is weak. Rows give clone size only sometimes, using once, few, many, or a class for an expanded clone.

clone_size	v_call	j_call	d_call	cdr3_nt	cdr3_aa
many	TRBV6-5	TRBJ1-2	.	TGTGCCAGCAGTTACTCGTTGGACCCCGGCTCTGGCTACACCTTC	CASSYSLDPGSGYTF
.	TRBV7-9	TRBJ1-2	.	TGTGCCATCCTCAGGGTCGATGGCTACACCTTC	CAILRVDGYTF
many	TRBV27	TRBJ2-5	TRBD1	TGTGCCAGCAGTCCTGACAGGGGAATGCAAGAGACCCAGTACTTC	CASSPDRGMQETQYF
.	TRBV18	TRBJ2-5	TRBD2	TGTGCCAGCTCACCTCCTAGCGGGAAAGAGACCCAGTACTTC	CASSPPSGKETQYF
many	TRBV12-3/TRBV12-4	TRBJ1-3	TRBD1	TGTGCCAGCAGTCACCCCGGGACAGGGGGTAGAAACACCATATATTTT	CASSHPGTGGRNTIYF
many	TRBV20-1	TRBJ1-4	.	TGCAGTGCTATCCCCATCGGGGAAAAACTGTTTTTT	CSAIPIGEKLFF
many	TRBV2	TRBJ1-5	.	TGTGCCAGCAATACGATTGGTGGCAATCAGCCCCAGCATTTT	CASNTIGGNQPQHF
few	TRBV5-1	TRBJ2-2	TRBD2	TGCGCCAGCAGCTTGTTTGCGGGAGTAGGTTCCGGGGAGCTGTTTTTT	CASSLFAGVGSGELFF
many	TRBV12-5	TRBJ2-1	.	TGTGCTAGTGGTTTGATGGTAAGGGGCAATGAGCAGTTCTTC	CASGLMVRGNEQFF
.	TRBV5-1	TRBJ1-4	.	TGCGCCAGCAGCCGGGACAATGATGAAAAACTGTTTTTT	CASSRDNDEKLFF
many	TRBV2	TRBJ2-7	.	TGTGCCAGCAGTGCCGGGGGCTACGAGCAGTACTTC	CASSAGGYEQYF
.	TRBV9	TRBJ1-4	.	TGTGCCAGCAGCGTGTTCGGGGGTAGTAGTAATGAAAAACTGTTTTTT	CASSVFGGSSNEKLFF
.	TRBV3-1	TRBJ2-1	TRBD1	TGTGCCAGCAGCCAAGGACAGGGCCGCAATGAGCAGTTCTTC	CASSQGQGRNEQFF
.	TRBV30	TRBJ2-5	.	TGTGCCTGGAGTACCGTTGGATTGGGTCGGGAGACCCAGTACTTC	CAWSTVGLGRETQYF
few	TRBV7-9	TRBJ2-7	.	TGTGCCAGCAGCTTAAGGGTAGATACCTACGGGCAGTACTTC	CASSLRVDTYGQYF
.	TRBV9	TRBJ2-3	.	TGTGCCAGCAGCGCAGGAGGTAGCGAGACAGATACGCAGTATTTT	CASSAGGSETDTQYF
.	TRBV24-1	TRBJ2-1	.	TGTGCCACCAGTGTGGCCCTCGGATCGGGGCGCACAAACAATGAGCAGTTCTTC	CATSVALGSGRTNNEQFF
many	TRBV5-5	TRBJ1-2	TRBD1	TGTGCCAGCAGCTTTACTGATCGGCCAGGGGGACGAGGCTACACCTTC	CASSFTDRPGGRGYTF
.	TRBV7-9	TRBJ2-2	.	TGTGCCTGCAGCTTAGCCGGGACGAGAGGCGGGGAGCTGTTTTTT	CACSLAGTRGGELFF
many	TRBV19	TRBJ1-1	.	TGTGCCAGTTATGGACGGGTGAACACTGAAGCTTTCTTT	CASYGRVNTEAFF
few	TRBV9	TRBJ1-2	.	TGTGCCAGCAACCTTAACGCATCGGACGGTCAAATTCCATATGGCTACACCTTC	CASNLNASDGQIPYGYTF
many	TRBV5-6	TRBJ1-1	.	TGTGCCAGCAGCCCATCGGGGGCAGGCACTGAAGCTTTCTTT	CASSPSGAGTEAFF
.	TRBV3-1	TRBJ1-4	TRBD1	TGTGCCAGCAGCATGACAGGGCGCTCAAGGAGAGAAAAACTGTTTTTT	CASSMTGRSRREKLFF
few	TRBV5-1	TRBJ2-3	TRBD2	TGCGCCAGCAGCTTGGATGGTAGCGGGAGGTTCTTAGATACGCAGTATTTT	CASSLDGSGRFLDTQYF
.	TRBV3-1	TRBJ2-1	TRBD2	TGTGCCAGCAGCCTTCGAGCGGGGATCCGTAATGAGCAGTTCTTC	CASSLRAGIRNEQFF
few	TRBV28	TRBJ2-7	TRBD1	TGTGCCAGCAGTCCACAGGGGTCGCCAACGTACGAGCAGTACTTC	CASSPQGSPTYEQYF
.	TRBV20-1	TRBJ1-5	.	TGCAGTGCTAGTAGGGGAATTAGCAATCAGCCCCAGCATTTT	CSASRGISNQPQHF
.	TRBV29-1	TRBJ2-2	.	TGCAGCGTTGAGAGGGCCGGGGAGCTGTTTTTT	CSVERAGELFF
.	TRBV5-1	TRBJ2-3	TRBD2	TGCGCCAGCAGCTCGACTAGCGGGAGTTACCGTGGTACGCAGTATTTT	CASSSTSGSYRGTQYF
few	TRBV5-4	TRBJ1-2	.	TGTGCCAGCAGCCTCAAGACGCTTGACTATGGCTACACCTTC	CASSLKTLDYGYTF